Each of the 17 T cell receptor beta chains below was sequenced from the same sample in a study of T-cell reconstitution after alpha-beta-depleted transplantation in children. As it was prepared, the TCRbeta library received unique molecular identifiers. TCRdb passed the PCR reads through MiXCR, listing each CDR3 protein once. The repertoire holds around 360,000 distinct CDR3 sequences, with 9% to 12% as singletons. The sequenced sample was PBMCs from the stem cell graft donor, obtained from the stem cell graft. These receptors were taken from a human donor who donated a stem cell graft to a child with acute lymphoblastic leukemia.

V usage is TRBV19 and J usage is TRBJ1-1; possible D gene TRBD1, 5 bases. Trimming removed 1 base at V and 8 bases at J, with 11 bases between. This CDR3 region has 13 residues. Germline V gene lookup returns CDR1 LNHDA and CDR2 SQIVND (reference sequence). The CDR3 DNA reads as TGTGCCAGTAGTATAGGACGGCAGGGAGAAGCTTTCTTT. Translation gives CASSIGRQGEAFF.

This clonotype showed up just a few times. V is TRBV20-1 and J is TRBJ2-1; 9 bases are a match to TRBD2. This CDR3 comprises 14 residues. V trimming: 2 bases; J trimming: 3 bases; junction bases outside the gene matches: 2. The germline CDR1 and CDR2 sequences are DFQATT and SNEGSKA (reference sequence). In nucleotides, the CDR3 is TGCAGTGCTAGAAAGCGGGAGGTCTACAATGAGCAGTTCTTC. It is translated as CSARKREVYNEQFF.

J is TRBJ2-1 and V is TRBV27, with D possibly TRBD2 on 6 matching bases. The V and J ends lost 5 bases and 4 bases respectively, with 15 bases between them. Germline V CDR1 and CDR2: MNHEY, SMNVEV (reference sequence). The CDR3 covers 15 residues. The chain's CDR3 is CASSPSNSGYNEQFF. In nucleotides, the CDR3 is TGTGCCAGCAGTCCGAGTAATAGCGGATACAATGAGCAGTTCTTC.

This clonotype was observed many times. The chain couples TRBV5-5 to TRBJ1-6, with D uncertain. V gave up 4 bases and J gave up 7 bases, with 9 bases separating them. Per germline, CDR1 SGHKS and CDR2 YYEKEE (reference sequence). This CDR3 has 13 amino acids. The CDR3 DNA follows: TGTGCCAGCAGCGCCTCCGGGAATTCACCCCTCCACTTT. This translates into CASSASGNSPLHF.

In its sample, this clonotype was seen a few times. The V call is TRBV5-1, the J call TRBJ2-3; TRBD2 is a possible D gene (5 bases). The CDR3 is 15 amino acids. The germline V and J ends were trimmed by 1 base and 2 bases, with 11 bases remaining between them. Germline CDR1 is SGHRS and CDR2 is YFSETQ. The CDR3 sequence: CASSLWGDTTDTQYF. The CDR3 nucleotides read TGCGCCAGCAGCTTGTGGGGAGATACCACAGATACGCAGTATTTT.

In DNA, the CDR3 is TGTGCCAGCAGCTTCAGTACGCCAGCTAGCACAGATACGCAGTATTTT. This translates into CASSFSTPASTDTQYF. The chain employs TRBV7-6 and TRBJ2-3; D remains ambiguous. The ends were cut back, 3 bases at V and 0 bases at J, with 13 bases in the middle. The CDR3 consists of 16 residues. Germline CDR1 reads SGHVS; CDR2 reads FNYEAQ.

This chain uses TRBV12-3 or TRBV12-4 with TRBJ2-7; no reliable D call. V shed 9 bases and J shed 3 bases, with 21 bases lying between them. This CDR3 is 15 amino acids long. CDR3 region: CASGPQGIPFYEQYF. The CDR3 DNA follows: TGTGCCAGTGGCCCTCAAGGAATCCCTTTCTACGAGCAGTACTTC.

The chain is built from TRBV25-1 and TRBJ2-2, with TRBD1 identical over 8 bases. The length of the CDR3 is 16 residues. CDR1 MGHDK and CDR2 SYGVNS come from the germline V gene. With V trimmed by 2 bases and J by 8 bases, 10 bases remained unmatched. The CDR3 region is CASSEKVTGDPGELFF. CDR3 sequence (DNA): TGTGCCAGCAGTGAAAAGGTGACAGGGGACCCGGGGGAGCTGTTTTTT.

This clonotype was picked up a small number of times. The J gene is TRBJ2-1, the V gene TRBV7-8; TRBD2 matches 7 bases. CDR1 is SGHVS and CDR2 is FQNEAQ in the germline V gene. The CDR3 consists of 15 residues. The junction had 12 bases not matched to a gene; V was cut back by 7 bases and J by 6 bases. In DNA form, the CDR3 reads TGTGCCAGCACAACTGGGAGCGGGGTGGGCAATGAGCAGTTCTTC. Protein: CASTTGSGVGNEQFF.

The rearrangement uses TRBV24-1 and TRBJ2-5; TRBD1 aligns across 11 bases. J gave up 5 bases and V 3 bases, and 4 bases lay outside the gene matches. CDR1 is KGHDR, CDR2 SFDVKD, per germline. CDR3 length: 15 residues. This CDR3 reads CATSDNGQGAETQYF. The CDR3 nucleotides are TGTGCCACCAGTGATAACGGACAGGGGGCGGAGACCCAGTACTTC.

Remarks on this clonotype: Being one base from a much bigger clone, this may be a read error. V and J are TRBV7-2 and TRBJ1-1; 7 positions agree with TRBD1. This CDR3 comprises 14 residues. CDR1 is SGHTA and CDR2 is FQGNSA in the germline V gene. This CDR3 reads CATSLGQGGTEAFF. Here the CDR3 DNA reads TGTGCCACCAGCTTAGGGCAGGGGGGCACTGAAGCTTTCTTT.

This clonotype turned up a few times. The rearrangement links TRBV7-9 to TRBJ2-1; 13 nucleotides agree with TRBD2. This CDR3 region has 16 residues. The junction had 2 bases not matched to a gene; V was cut back by 5 bases and J by 1 base. Germline V gives CDR1 SEHNR, CDR2 FQNEAQ (reference sequence). The DNA of the CDR3 is TGTGCCAGCAGCATACTAGCGGGAGGGTCCTACAATGAGCAGTTCTTC. Encoded protein: CASSILAGGSYNEQFF.

This clonotype was counted a few times. The genes are TRBV29-1 and TRBJ2-7; TRBD2 might be the D (7 bases). The CDR3 extends over 17 amino acids. Germline CDR1 is SQVTM and CDR2 is ANQGSEA. V lost 0 bases and J 2 bases, leaving 20 bases between the germline ends. The CDR3 sequence is CSVEDPYGGGLAYEQYF. The CDR3 DNA reads TGCAGCGTTGAAGATCCGTATGGGGGGGGGCTAGCCTACGAGCAGTACTTC.

The table lists this clonotype with a few counts. The J gene is TRBJ2-7, the V gene TRBV6-2 or TRBV6-3; D possibly matches TRBD1 or TRBD2 (5 bases each). V lost 4 bases to trimming and J lost 3 bases, with 28 bases between them. The CDR3 spans 19 residues. The germline V gene encodes CDR1 MNHEY and CDR2 SVGEGT. CDR3 DNA sequence: TGTGCCAGCAGTTCCCTGGACTCCACTGGGGCTGAACGTCGCTACGAGCAGTACTTC. Protein sequence: CASSSLDSTGAERRYEQYF.

This clonotype was observed a handful of times. The rearrangement links TRBV11-2 to TRBJ2-3; perhaps D is TRBD1 or TRBD2 (5 bases each). Germline values: CDR1 SGHAT, CDR2 FQNNGV. The CDR3 has 14 amino acids. Trimming took off 8 bases at V and 4 bases at J, with 16 bases between the two ends. The CDR3 DNA sequence: TGTGCCAGCTCGAGAGGTTGGGACCCAGATACGCAGTATTTT. This encodes CASSRGWDPDTQYF.

This clonotype was recorded only once. The junction departs from germline at one end; a sequencing error may be responsible. The V gene is TRBV20-1, the J gene TRBJ2-7; 9 bases fit TRBD1. Germline CDR1 is DFQATT and CDR2 is SNEGSKA (reference sequence). This CDR3 region has 16 residues. CDR3 amino acids: CCARDLSGTGPYEQYF. CDR3 DNA sequence: TGCTGTGCTAGAGATCTGTCTGGGACAGGGCCCTACGAGCAGTACTTC.

This clonotype was recorded a few times. The chain combines TRBV12-3 or TRBV12-4 with TRBJ2-2; D is unclear. The CDR3 sequence is 16 residues long. The V end was cut by 7 bases, the J end by 0 bases, with 15 bases between. CDR3 amino acids: CASKYHSITNTGELFF. CDR3 coding DNA: TGTGCCAGCAAGTACCATAGCATAACGAACACCGGGGAGCTGTTTTTT.